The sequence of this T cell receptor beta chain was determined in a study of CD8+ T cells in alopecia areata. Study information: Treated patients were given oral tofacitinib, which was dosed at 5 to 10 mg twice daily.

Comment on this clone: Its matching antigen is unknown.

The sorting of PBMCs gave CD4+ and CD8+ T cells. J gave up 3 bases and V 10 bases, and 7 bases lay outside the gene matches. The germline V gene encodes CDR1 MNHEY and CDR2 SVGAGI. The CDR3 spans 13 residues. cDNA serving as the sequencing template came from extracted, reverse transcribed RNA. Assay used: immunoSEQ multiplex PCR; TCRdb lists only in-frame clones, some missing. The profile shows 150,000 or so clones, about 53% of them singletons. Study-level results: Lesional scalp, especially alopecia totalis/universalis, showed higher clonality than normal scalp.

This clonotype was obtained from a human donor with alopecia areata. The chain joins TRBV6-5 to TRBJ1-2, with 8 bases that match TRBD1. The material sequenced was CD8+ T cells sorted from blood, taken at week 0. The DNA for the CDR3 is TGTGCCACCCGACAGGGGACCTACTATGGCTACACCTTC. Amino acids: CATRQGTYYGYTF.